This TCR beta chain came from a study of blood T cell repertoires in COVID-19. About the research overall: Researchers got acute and convalescent COVID-19 samples from the United States, Italy and Spain. PBMCs, B-cell-depleted T cells, or T cells were the source of the cDNA or gDNA that made up the material.

Per the authors' pipeline: Reference gene primer amplification yielded estimated nucleated cell counts. Only in-frame clones appear in the TCRdb table, and some are missing; sequencing was by immunoSEQ multiplex PCR. The DNA gave D and trimming, while V, J and clone size come from that table. The data contain around 120,000 clones, approximately 87% of them singletons. V was trimmed by 8 bases and J by 4 bases, leaving 12 bases between them. The CDR3 contains 13 residues. The V gene's germline CDR1 is LNHNV and CDR2 YYDKDF (reference sequence). Material for sequencing was peripheral blood. The TCR originated in a man in his forties or fifties with acute or convalescent COVID-19. V and J are TRBV15 and TRBJ1-5; TRBD1 is a possible D gene (6 bases). The CDR3 spells CATGRQGNQPQHF. In DNA, the CDR3 is TGTGCCACCGGGCGGCAGGGGAATCAGCCCCAGCATTTT.